This T cell receptor (beta chain) was sequenced during a study of blood T cells in healthy people across ages. About the research overall: Capture via template switching afforded approximately one barcoded beta molecule per two T cells.

Primers used in a second PCR of about 7 to 12 cycles were a sample-barcoded 5' primer and a J-beta primer mix. TCRdb re-called the 5' RACE reads with MiXCR, one entry per CDR3 protein. The sample has roughly 800,000 distinct CDR3 sequences, 58% seen once. This clonotype was recorded at least ten times. The source of this sequence is a man aged 25 to 45 in good health. The sequenced sample was blood.

The CDR3 sequence is CATSDSHSPLHF. CDR3 nucleotide sequence: TGTGCCACCAGCGACAGTCATTCACCCCTCCACTTT. The V call is TRBV15, the J call TRBJ1-6; the D gene is possibly TRBD1 (5 bases). Trimming took 5 bases from V and 8 from J, leaving 7 bases between them. This CDR3 has 12 amino acids. The germline gives CDR1 LNHNV, CDR2 YYDKDF (reference sequence).